Listed below are T cell receptor beta chains from one sample, sequenced in a study of CD8+ T cells in alopecia areata. Libraries were prepared by immunoSEQ multiplex PCR; TCRdb keeps only in-frame clonotypes and omits some of them. The table lists around 140,000 clones, about 51% of them singletons. This material consisted of CD4+ T cells sorted from blood, taken at week 0. The receptor source for this set is a human donor with alopecia areata. CDR3s include the opening cysteine and the closing phenylalanine or tryptophan. Fields, in order: V gene, clone size, J gene, D gene, CDR3 DNA, CDR3 protein. A D gene is named only where the DNA matches it firmly. The listing skips clone size in some rows; elsewhere it reads once, few, many or a size class.

>TRBV5-1|few|TRBJ2-1|TRBD2
TGCGCCAGCTCCACCGGGGGGAGCTCCTACAATGAGCAGTTCTTC
CASSTGGSSYNEQFF
>TRBV15|few|TRBJ2-7|-
TGTGCCACCAGCGACGGGCCCAATGAGGAGCAGTACTTC
CATSDGPNEEQYF
>TRBV30|-|TRBJ2-3|-
TGTGCCTGGAAAGGTTCTGATACGCAGTATTTT
CAWKGSDTQYF
>TRBV11-2|-|TRBJ2-5|TRBD2
TGTGCCAGCAGCGCAGGACTAGCGGGAGTAGGGGAGCAGTACTTC
CASSAGLAGVGEQYF
>TRBV29-1|few|TRBJ2-5|-
TGCAGCGTTTGTGGGTACCAAGAGACCCAGTACTTC
CSVCGYQETQYF
>TRBV30|-|TRBJ2-1|-
TGTGCCTGGAGTGTGAAGGGTAGCTCCTACAATGAGCAGTTCTTC
CAWSVKGSSYNEQFF
>TRBV5-4|few|TRBJ2-1|TRBD2
TGTGCCAGCAGCTTGATAGCGGGAGTTGCTGAGCAGTTCTTC
CASSLIAGVAEQFF
>TRBV7-9|few|TRBJ1-3|TRBD1
TGTGCCAGCAGCTTGGACAGGGCCGGAAACACCATATATTTT
CASSLDRAGNTIYF
>TRBV6-5|-|TRBJ2-6|TRBD1
TGTGCCAGCAGCCGGGGACAGGCGGCCCTGACTTTC
CASSRGQAALTF
>TRBV7-2|-|TRBJ2-5|TRBD2
TGTGCCAGCAGCTTCGGACTAGCGGGAGGGGGGTACGGCCAAGAGACCCAGTACTTC
CASSFGLAGGGYGQETQYF
>TRBV28|-|TRBJ2-5|-
TGTGCCAGCAGTTTTCGAGAGACCCAGTACTTC
CASSFRETQYF
>TRBV6-5|few|TRBJ2-5|TRBD1
TGTGCCAGCAGTTACCGAGACAGGGTTAGAGAGACCCAGTACTTC
CASSYRDRVRETQYF
>TRBV15|-|TRBJ2-7|-
TGTGCCACCAGCAGAGGACAGGACTACGAGCAGTACTTC
CATSRGQDYEQYF
>TRBV20-1|-|TRBJ2-1|-
TGCAGTGCCACTGGGGCTGAGCAGTTCTTC
CSATGAEQFF
>TRBV28|-|TRBJ1-5|-
TGTGCCAGCAAACCCGGCGGGGGTACGGGATTAATTCAGCCCCAGCATTTT
CASKPGGGTGLIQPQHF
>TRBV7-2|-|TRBJ2-5|-
TGTGCCACCGACCAGGGCGGCAAGGAGACCCAGTACTTC
CATDQGGKETQYF